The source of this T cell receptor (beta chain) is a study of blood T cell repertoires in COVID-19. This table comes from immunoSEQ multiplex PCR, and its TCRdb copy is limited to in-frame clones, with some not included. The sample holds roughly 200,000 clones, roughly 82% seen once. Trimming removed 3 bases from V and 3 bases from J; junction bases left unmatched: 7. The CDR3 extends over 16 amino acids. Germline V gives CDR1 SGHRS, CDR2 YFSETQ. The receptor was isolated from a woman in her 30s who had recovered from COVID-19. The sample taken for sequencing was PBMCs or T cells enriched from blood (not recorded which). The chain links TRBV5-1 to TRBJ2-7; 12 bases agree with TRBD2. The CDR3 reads CASSWASGRAGYEQYF. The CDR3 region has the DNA TGCGCCAGCAGCTGGGCTAGCGGGAGGGCGGGCTACGAGCAGTACTTC. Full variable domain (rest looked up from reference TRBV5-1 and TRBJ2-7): KAGVTQTPRYLIKTRGQQVTLSCSPISGHRSVSWYQQTPGQGLQFLFEYFSETQRNKGNFPGRFSGRQFSNSRSEMNVSTLELGDSALYLCASSWASGRAGYEQYFGPGTRLTVT.